This T cell receptor beta chain originates from a study of blood T cell repertoires in COVID-19 (dated by TCRdb to 2018 to 2021). Concerning the study at large: Samples covering the acute and convalescent phases of COVID-19 were provided by collaborators in the United States, Italy and Spain. The material from the prospective study consisted of cDNA or gDNA derived from T cells, B-cell-depleted T cells, or PBMCs. The dataset comprised deeply sampled blood TCRbeta repertoires from subjects exposed to, actively infected with, or recovered from COVID-19. A freely available public database, intended as a resource for researchers studying the immune response to SARS-CoV-2, is where the repertoires were released. Samples came from the ongoing ImmuneRACE study (first 160 participants) plus 1,254 subjects from 6 global collaborators. Nearly every sample came with metadata listing a de-identified subject ID, COVID-19 status, age in years and sex. HLA class I and class II types, where available, came from metadata supplied by the sample provider rather than from assay-based typing. What the work shows at the level of the full study, not this receptor alone: How much clinical and demographic metadata was included differed by source and by participant, and the metadata was provided uncurated.

As for this clone: Its specific antigen is unknown. No much larger clone is present one base from it, and per-base qualities are unavailable.

The immunoSEQ Assay, a bias-controlled multiplex PCR, was used to amplify TCRbeta CDR3 regions from genomic DNA. The study's processing was this. The number of nucleated cells in each sample was estimated by amplification of reference gene primers within the assay. To quantify the absolute abundance of each unique TCRbeta CDR3 rearrangement, sequence reads were collapsed and filtered. Productive Simpson clonality was computed per sample as the square root of Simpson's diversity index over productive rearrangements. As stored in TCRdb, this immuneACCESS dataset retains in-frame rearrangements with V and J assigned. A fraction of the clones does not appear; measured against another copy, unresolved V genes explain less than half of the discrepancy, and the remainder lacks a known reason. The V and J calls and clone size were taken over from that table, and D and trimming were inferred from the DNA. This sample comprises approximately 300,000 clones, about 90% of them detected only once. Approximately 5% of the sample lies in the top ten.

From the germline V gene, CDR1 is KGHSH and CDR2 is LQKENI. The CDR3 numbers 17 residues from cysteine through phenylalanine. The DNA shown is the 51-base CDR3, in frame from base 1. Clipping removes 3 bases from V and 5 bases from J, with 12 as the unmatched junction base count. Participants in the prospective study were enrolled through a virtual design, were aged roughly 18 to 100 years, and lived in approximately 25 United States geographic areas. Cohort assignment in the prospective study relied on participant-reported clinical history from a screening survey and a study questionnaire. ImmuneRACE Cohort 3 recovered participants were defined by two consecutive negative NP/OP PCR tests, healthcare professional clearance, or symptom resolution. Each participant in the prospective study had whole blood, serum and a nasopharyngeal or oropharyngeal swab collected by mobile phlebotomists. Over a roughly 2-month period, participants in the prospective study had the option of providing additional blood draws and questionnaires. Before DNA extraction, blood samples from the prospective study were shipped at room temperature or frozen.

The TCR originated in a woman aged 25-40 years who had recovered from COVID-19. Source material: PBMCs or T cells enriched from blood (not recorded which). The chain was built from TRBV18 and TRBJ2-5, and 10 bases in between align with TRBD1. The CDR3 loop reads CASSPFPTGGIGETQYF. The nucleotide sequence reads as follows: TGTGCCAGCTCACCCTTTCCGACAGGGGGCATAGGGGAGACCCAGTACTTC.